This section outlines one T cell receptor beta chain sequence together with its context. This clone was seen more than once but under ten times. Its antigen is still unknown. Base quality data are lacking; no much larger clone is found one base away. This specimen includes other DNA sequences encoding the same CDR3. Healthy HIV-negative adults with no recently reported acute infections or vaccinations were included as donors. Only Caucasian adults living in Nashville, Tennessee, USA were represented among the donors. CD4+ T cells were enriched by magnetic negative selection, after which naive cells were positively selected on CD45RA and the negative fraction was taken as the memory subset. Blood was collected by leukapheresis, and PBMCs were isolated by Ficoll-Histopaque density gradient centrifugation and then cryopreserved in liquid nitrogen vapor phase. Purity and quantity of every magnetically sorted T cell population were checked by analytical flow cytometry. Genomic DNA was isolated from every sorted fraction and measured by UV absorbance on a Nanodrop 2000c.

The data derive from a study of shared clonotypes between healthy human individuals (TCRdb year 2020). About the full investigation: The cohort included three men and a couple of women between 18 and 49 years of age. Leukapheresis yielded between about 0.9 and 9.5 billion PBMCs per donor. Different laboratories and diverse techniques were used to prepare libraries and sequence TCR repertoires, to increase sequencing depth and limit assay-specific biases. Per donor, three plates each were used for CD4 naive and CD4 memory, two for CD8 naive, and one for CD8 memory. To estimate repertoire size and how much clonotype sharing occurs between individuals, the study deeply sequenced the blood TCR repertoires of several healthy adults. Overall study outcomes, separate from this receptor: Larger estimated clonotype richness was generally found for naive subsets than for memory subsets. Compared with non-shared clonotypes, the clonotypes found in all four sorted-subset donors had higher generation probabilities. Across four donors, roughly 5.1% of naive CD4, approximately 4% of naive CD8, 2% to 2.5% of memory CD4, and about 0.44% of memory CD8 clonotypes were shared. Pairwise subsampling indicated that sequencing depth was expected to affect the degree of clonotype sharing among donors. Only blood was sampled, and tissue TCR repertoires likely differ from those in blood. Incomplete sequencing was indicated by rarefaction of sorted-subset datasets, despite the large sequencing depth. The small number of donors limited the genetic and exposure-history diversity represented.

The CDR3 measures 13 amino acids from cysteine to phenylalanine. The entry retains the CDR3 DNA only, 39 bases that are in frame from base 1. CDR1 and CDR2, per the germline V gene, are SGHRS and YFSETQ. Trimming takes 2 bases from V and 1 base from J, and the germline ends sit 3 bases apart. Using the deep immunoSEQ assay, multiplex PCR amplified TCR CDR3 regions from genomic DNA. Extracted genomic DNA from each cell subset was distributed evenly across all wells of several immunoSEQ 96-well plates, and each plate was treated as a replicate. For sorted subsets, each replicate PCR was loaded with 200 ng genomic DNA, equivalent to 25,000 to 35,000 T cell genomes. Purified libraries were measured with a Qubit 3.0 fluorometer, size-checked on a Bioanalyzer 2100, and measured again with the KAPA Library Quantification kit. A separate single-read 150-cycle Illumina NextSeq 550 flow cell was used to sequence each immunoSEQ 96-well plate. Per the source publication's procedure: The immunoSEQ output contained only junctional sequences without quality scores, so filtering could not match that applied to full-length reads. To assign V/J genes and CDR3, sequences were annotated against IMGT germline references using PyIR, a Python wrapper for IgBLAST v1.9. Reads were filtered out if the reads had weak V/J assignments (E-value above 1e-6), no CDR3, stop codons, out-of-frame junctions, or ambiguous translated residues. V3J clonotypes were defined by identical inferred V gene, J gene, and CDR3 amino acid sequence. Percentage overlap between repertoires was calculated by dividing the number of shared unique clonotypes by the size of the smaller repertoire. Repertoire richness was assessed with RTK rarefaction, the Chao1 estimator, and Recon v2.1 estimates of unobserved clonotypes. For all TCRbeta clonotypes obtained by the gDNA method from a few donors, generation probabilities were computed with OLGA. In TCRdb, the immuneACCESS table is reduced to in-frame sequences with V and J assigned. These tables do not hold every clone; where another copy was compared, an unresolved V gene accounts for under half, and the others remain unexplained. V and J calls and clone size are as listed in that table; D and trimming were resolved from the DNA. The sample yields approximately 500,000 clones; 90% to 96% were counted once. The ten largest account for 0.05% to 0.07% of the sample.

The TCR originated in a woman between 25 and 40 years old in good health. The sequenced material came from naive CD4+ T cells sorted from blood. Sample cell subset or site, as interpreted from the label and publication: CD45RA+ positively selected. The chain joins TRBV5-1 to TRBJ2-2, with the D gene not confidently named. The nucleotides read TGCGCCAGCAGCTTAGGGAACACCGGGGAGCTGTTTTTT. It is translated as CASSLGNTGELFF.